A single sample is the source of the 6 T cell receptor beta chains below, sequenced in a study of T cells expressing NK-cell markers. TCRdb reanalyzed the 5' RACE reads, giving one entry per CDR3 protein sequence and no DNA. The sample's table shows some 150,000 distinct CDR3 sequences. Specimen: blood T cells: a sorted CD56 or NKG2C T cell subset, CD4+ or CD8+ T cells, or bulk PBMC T cells (not recorded which). These receptors all stem from a man younger than 35 in good health.

The rearrangement uses TRBV12-3 or TRBV12-4 and TRBJ1-1. CDR3 length equals 16 residues. CDR3 sequence reads: CASSPLRGPGDTEAFF.

V usage is TRBV19 and J usage is TRBJ1-4; without DNA, the TCRdb call of TRBD1 cannot be checked. The CDR3 consists of 14 residues. Germline V gene data show CDR1 as LNHDA and CDR2 as SQIVND (reference sequence). CDR3 amino acids: CASSRGQGDEKLFF.

The chain recombines TRBV27 with TRBJ2-3; TCRdb's D gene call, TRBD1, goes unchecked for lack of DNA. The CDR3 runs 16 residues. Germline CDR1 reads MNHEY; CDR2 reads SMNVEV (reference sequence). This chain's CDR3 is CASSPPGTRSTDTQYF.

The chain combines TRBV24-1 with TRBJ2-2; TCRdb gives TRBD2 as the D gene, but with no DNA this cannot be confirmed. Per the germline V gene, CDR1 is KGHDR and CDR2 is SFDVKD. This CDR3 spans 16 amino acids. The CDR3 here is CATSDLISSGTGELFF.

The chain couples TRBV4-1 to TRBJ2-3; TCRdb lists TRBD2, though no DNA is available to test this call. Looked up from germline, CDR1 is MGHRA and CDR2 is YSYEKL. CDR3 length equals 17 residues. This CDR3 is CASSQPPAGGPVDTQYF.

V and J are TRBV6-5 and TRBJ2-3. This CDR3 has 18 residues. The germline CDR1 and CDR2 sequences are MNHEY and SVGAGI. CDR3 sequence: CASSYSIVLAASTDTQYF.